These 2 T cell receptor beta chains originate from one sample sequenced in a study of OX40 agonist ivuxolimab in advanced cancers. TCRdb keeps only in-frame clones here, not all; method: immunoSEQ multiplex PCR. The sample lists 80,000 to 85,000 clones, 84% seen once, with around 6.6% in the top ten. Sequenced material: CD4+ or CD8+ T cells sorted from blood, taken in a trial of the OX40 agonist ivuxolimab. The origin of the receptors is an adult with an advanced solid tumor such as melanoma, head and neck, liver or kidney cancer.

The chain employs TRBV6-6 and TRBJ1-5, with TRBD1 as a possible D gene (5 bases). V was trimmed by 5 bases and J by 5 bases, leaving 16 bases between them. Germline-derived CDR1 and CDR2 are MNHNY and SVGAGI (reference sequence). The CDR3 length is 15 residues. The CDR3 region is CASSDGRASHQPQHF. CDR3 in DNA: TGTGCCAGCAGTGACGGCAGGGCGTCTCATCAGCCCCAGCATTTT.

This clone appeared a single time. V and J are TRBV18 and TRBJ2-3; D not resolved. Germline V gives CDR1 KGHSH, CDR2 LQKENI. There are 12 residues in the CDR3. V was cut by 5 bases and J by 5 bases, with 8 bases left in between. CDR3 region: CASSEDVDTQYF. CDR3 in DNA: TGTGCCAGCTCAGAGGATGTAGATACGCAGTATTTT.